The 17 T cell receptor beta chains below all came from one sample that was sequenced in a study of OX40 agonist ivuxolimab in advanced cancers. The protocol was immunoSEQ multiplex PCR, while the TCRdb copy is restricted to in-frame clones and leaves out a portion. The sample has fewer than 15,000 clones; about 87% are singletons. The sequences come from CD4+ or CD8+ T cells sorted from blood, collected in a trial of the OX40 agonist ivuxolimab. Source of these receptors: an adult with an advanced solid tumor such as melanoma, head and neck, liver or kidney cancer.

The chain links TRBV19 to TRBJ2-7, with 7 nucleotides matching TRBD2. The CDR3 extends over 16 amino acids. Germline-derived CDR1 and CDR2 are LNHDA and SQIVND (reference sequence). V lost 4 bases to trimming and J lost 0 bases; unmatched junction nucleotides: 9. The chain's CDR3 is CASSSRGGQSSYEQYF. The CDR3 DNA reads TGTGCCAGTAGTAGCCGGGGAGGGCAATCCTCCTACGAGCAGTACTTC.

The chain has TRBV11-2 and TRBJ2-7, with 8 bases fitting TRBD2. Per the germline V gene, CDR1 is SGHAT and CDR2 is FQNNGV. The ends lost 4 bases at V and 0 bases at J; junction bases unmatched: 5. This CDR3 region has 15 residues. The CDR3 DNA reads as TGTGCCAGCAGCTACCCCACTAGCGGCTCCTACGAGCAGTACTTC. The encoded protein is CASSYPTSGSYEQYF.

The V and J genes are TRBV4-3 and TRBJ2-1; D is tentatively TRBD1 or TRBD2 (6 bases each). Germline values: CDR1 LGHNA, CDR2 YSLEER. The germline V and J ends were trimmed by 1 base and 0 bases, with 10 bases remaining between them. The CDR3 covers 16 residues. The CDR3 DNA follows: TGCGCCAGCAGCCAAGTGGGGGGCCTCTCCTACAATGAGCAGTTCTTC. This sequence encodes CASSQVGGLSYNEQFF.

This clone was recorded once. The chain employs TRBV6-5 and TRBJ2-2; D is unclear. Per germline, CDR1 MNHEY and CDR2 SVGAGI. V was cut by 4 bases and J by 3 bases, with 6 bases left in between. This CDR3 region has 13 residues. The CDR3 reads CASSSLHTGELFF. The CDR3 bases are TGTGCCAGCAGTTCCCTCCACACCGGGGAGCTGTTTTTT.

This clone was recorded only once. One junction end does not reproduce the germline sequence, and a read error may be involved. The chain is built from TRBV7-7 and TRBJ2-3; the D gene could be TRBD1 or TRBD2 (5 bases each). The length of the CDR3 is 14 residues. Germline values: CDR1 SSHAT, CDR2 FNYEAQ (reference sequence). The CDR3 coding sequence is TGTGCTAGCAGTCGCACTGGGACGACAGATACGCAGTATTTT. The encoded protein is CASSRTGTTDTQYF.

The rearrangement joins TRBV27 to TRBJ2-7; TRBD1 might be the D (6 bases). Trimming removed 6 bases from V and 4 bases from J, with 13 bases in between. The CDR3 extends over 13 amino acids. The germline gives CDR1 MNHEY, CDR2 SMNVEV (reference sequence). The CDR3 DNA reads TGTGCCAGCAGCCACGGACAGCTGTACGAGCAGTACTTC. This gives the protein CASSHGQLYEQYF.

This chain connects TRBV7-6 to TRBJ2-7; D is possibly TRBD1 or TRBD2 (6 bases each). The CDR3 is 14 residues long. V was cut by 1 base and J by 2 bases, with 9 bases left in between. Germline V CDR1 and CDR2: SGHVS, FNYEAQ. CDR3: CASSLGRGPYEQYF. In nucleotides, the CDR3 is TGTGCCAGCAGCTTAGGACGGGGGCCCTACGAGCAGTACTTC.

The CDR3 nucleotides are TGCGCCAGCAGCCCGAGGCTTAGCGAATTATCCTACAATGAGCAGTTCTTC. Its protein product is CASSPRLSELSYNEQFF. The chain joins TRBV4-3 to TRBJ2-1, with D tentatively TRBD2 (5 bases). There are 17 residues in the CDR3. Germline assignment: CDR1 LGHNA and CDR2 YSLEER. V was trimmed by 4 bases and J by 1 base, leaving 17 bases between them.

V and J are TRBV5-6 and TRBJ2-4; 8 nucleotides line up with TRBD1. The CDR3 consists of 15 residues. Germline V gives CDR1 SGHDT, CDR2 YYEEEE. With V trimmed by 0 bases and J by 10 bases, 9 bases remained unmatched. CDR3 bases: TGTGCCAGCAGCTTGGGGCCGACAGGGGCGCCTATTCAGTACTTC. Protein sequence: CASSLGPTGAPIQYF.

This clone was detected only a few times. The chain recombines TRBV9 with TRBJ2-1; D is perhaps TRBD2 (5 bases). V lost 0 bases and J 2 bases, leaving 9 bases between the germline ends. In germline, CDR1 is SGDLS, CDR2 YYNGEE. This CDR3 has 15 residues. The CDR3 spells CASSVAGTAYNEQFF. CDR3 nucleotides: TGTGCCAGCAGCGTAGCGGGAACCGCCTACAATGAGCAGTTCTTC.

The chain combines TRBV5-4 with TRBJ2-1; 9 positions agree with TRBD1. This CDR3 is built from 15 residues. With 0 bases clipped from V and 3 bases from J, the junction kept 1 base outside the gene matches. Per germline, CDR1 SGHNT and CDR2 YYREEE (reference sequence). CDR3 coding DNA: TGTGCCAGCAGCTTGGAGGGACAGGGCTACAATGAGCAGTTCTTC. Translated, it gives CASSLEGQGYNEQFF.

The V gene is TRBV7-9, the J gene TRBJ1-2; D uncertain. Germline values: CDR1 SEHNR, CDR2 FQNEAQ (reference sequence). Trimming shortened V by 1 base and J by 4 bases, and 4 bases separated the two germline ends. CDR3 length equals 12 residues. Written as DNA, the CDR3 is TGTGCCAGCAGCTTAGGCGGCTATGGCTACACCTTC. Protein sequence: CASSLGGYGYTF.

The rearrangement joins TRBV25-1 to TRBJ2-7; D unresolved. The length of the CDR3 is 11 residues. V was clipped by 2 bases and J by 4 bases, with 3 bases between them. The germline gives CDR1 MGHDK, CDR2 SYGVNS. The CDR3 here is CASSEGYEQYF. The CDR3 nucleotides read TGTGCCAGCAGTGAAGGGTACGAGCAGTACTTC.

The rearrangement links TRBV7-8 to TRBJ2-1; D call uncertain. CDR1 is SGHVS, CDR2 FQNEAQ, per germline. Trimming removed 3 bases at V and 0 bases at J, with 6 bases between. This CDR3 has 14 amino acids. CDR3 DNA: TGTGCCAGCAGCTTGATGAGCTCCTACAATGAGCAGTTCTTC. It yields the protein CASSLMSSYNEQFF.

The CDR3, as DNA: TGCGCCAGCAGCCAAGATAGCGGTCAGCCCCAGCATTTT. This encodes CASSQDSGQPQHF. This chain joins TRBV4-3 and TRBJ1-5; D is undetermined. Looked up from germline, CDR1 is LGHNA and CDR2 is YSLEER. The germline V and J ends were trimmed by 0 bases and 6 bases, with 6 bases remaining between them. This CDR3 is 13 amino acids long.

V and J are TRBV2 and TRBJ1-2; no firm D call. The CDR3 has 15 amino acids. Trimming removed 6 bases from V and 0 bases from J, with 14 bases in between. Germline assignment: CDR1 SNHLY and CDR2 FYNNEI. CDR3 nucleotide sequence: TGTGCCAGCAGAGATGACACTCTAGCTAACTATGGCTACACCTTC. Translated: CASRDDTLANYGYTF.

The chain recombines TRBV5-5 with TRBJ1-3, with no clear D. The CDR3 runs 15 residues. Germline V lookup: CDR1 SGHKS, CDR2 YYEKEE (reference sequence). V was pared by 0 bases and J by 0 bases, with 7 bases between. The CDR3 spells CASSLDRDSGNTIYF. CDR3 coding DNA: TGTGCCAGCAGCTTGGACAGAGACTCTGGAAACACCATATATTTT. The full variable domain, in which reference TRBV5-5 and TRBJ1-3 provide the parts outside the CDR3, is DAGVTQSPTHLIKTRGQQVTLRCSPISGHKSVSWYQQVLGQGPQFIFQYYEKEERGRGNFPDRFSARQFPNYSSELNVNALLLGDSALYLCASSLDRDSGNTIYFGEGSWLTVV.